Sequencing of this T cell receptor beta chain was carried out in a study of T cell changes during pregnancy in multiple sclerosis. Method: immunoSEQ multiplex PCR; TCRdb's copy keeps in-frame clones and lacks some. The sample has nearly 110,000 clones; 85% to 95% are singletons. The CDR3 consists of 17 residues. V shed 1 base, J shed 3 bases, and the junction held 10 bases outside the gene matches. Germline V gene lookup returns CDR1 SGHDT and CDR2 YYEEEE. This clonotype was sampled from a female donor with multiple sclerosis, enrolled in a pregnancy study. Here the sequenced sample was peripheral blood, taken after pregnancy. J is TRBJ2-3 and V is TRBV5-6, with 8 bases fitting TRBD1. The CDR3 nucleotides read TGTGCCAGCAGCTTGTGGGGCGGACAGGGTTGGACAGATACGCAGTATTTT. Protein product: CASSLWGGQGWTDTQYF.